Detailed here is one TCR beta chain. This CDR3 has 15 residues. Looked up from germline, CDR1 is MDHEN and CDR2 is SYDVKM. Between the trimmed V and J ends, which lost 7 bases and 5 bases, there was a span of 20 bases. Clones were read by immunoSEQ multiplex PCR, and TCRdb kept only the in-frame ones, dropping some. The sample yields tens of thousands of clones, just under 95% seen once. The sample originates from a study of technical replicates of blood from a few donors. The specimen sequenced was T cells isolated from PBMCs. The source of this sequence is a human donor in good health. The chain employs TRBV28 and TRBJ1-1; weak D call: TRBD1 (6 bases). The CDR3 nucleotides read TGTGCCAGCAATCTGAGGGGGGGAGGTTGGACTGAAGCTTTCTTT. It translates to CASNLRGGGWTEAFF.